This TCR beta chain was found in a study of PD-1 blockade in classical Hodgkin lymphoma. Trimming left V 5 bases short and J 7 bases short, with 12 bases between. The CDR3 has 12 residues. The germline CDR1 and CDR2 sequences are MNHEY and SMNVEV (reference sequence). The time point is: cycle 4 day 1 (C4D1), after less than 7 weeks of nivolumab. Every patient was affected by relapse after autologous stem cell transplantation, while exposure to brentuximab vedotin was not uniform. Magnetic negative selection purified CD4+ T cells from thawed PBMCs. Some clones are missing from TCRdb's copy, which holds only in-frame ones; the method was immunoSEQ multiplex PCR. Seen here are around 30,000 clones, more than 85% observed once, and the top ten hold approximately 0.45%.

This rearrangement joins TRBV27 to TRBJ2-7; D unclear. The TCR was taken from a human donor with classical Hodgkin lymphoma. The sample was CD4+ T cells from blood, taken before the fourth cycle of nivolumab. The CDR3 DNA follows: TGTGCCAGCAGTGGCTCTTCAGTGGAGCAGTACTTC. This encodes CASSGSSVEQYF.